The 30 T cell receptor beta chains below all came from one sample that was sequenced in a study of T cell responses to AZD1222 COVID-19 vaccine. The assay was immunoSEQ multiplex PCR, and TCRdb's table has in-frame clones only and misses some. This sample has 150,000 to 200,000 clones; around 88% occur once, and the top ten carry around 10%. This sample comprised peripheral blood, obtained 28 days after the second AZD1222 dose. These receptors all stem from an adult who received the AZD1222 COVID-19 vaccine.

This clone was detected only once. The chain uses TRBV19 and TRBJ1-2; D is possibly TRBD1 (5 bases). The ends were cut back, 0 bases at V and 4 bases at J, with 12 bases in the middle. The CDR3 is 15 residues long. CDR1 is LNHDA, CDR2 SQIVND, per germline (reference sequence). The CDR3 sequence: CASSIERGQFYGYTF. The CDR3 DNA is TGTGCCAGTAGTATAGAAAGGGGCCAATTCTATGGCTACACCTTC. The full variable domain, with the rest looked up from reference TRBV19 and TRBJ1-2, is DGGITQSPKYLFRKEGQNVTLSCEQNLNHDAMYWYRQDPGQGLRLIYYSQIVNDFQKGDIAEGYSVSREKKESFPLTVTSAQKNPTAFYLCASSIERGQFYGYTFGSGTRLTVV.

The chain has TRBV6-6 and TRBJ1-1, with D uncertain. Germline CDR1 MNHNY, CDR2 SVGAGI (reference sequence). The CDR3 loop spans 12 amino acids. The germline V and J ends were trimmed by 7 bases and 4 bases, with 10 bases remaining between them. CDR3 protein: CASTPVSTEAFF. Written as DNA, the CDR3 is TGTGCCAGCACCCCCGTGAGCACTGAAGCTTTCTTT.

The chain employs TRBV11-2 and TRBJ2-2; TRBD2 aligns across 10 bases. The CDR3 covers 14 residues. V was clipped by 6 bases and J by 7 bases; unmatched bases: 5. Looked up from germline, CDR1 is SGHAT and CDR2 is FQNNGV. The CDR3 nucleotides read TGTGCCAGCAGTTTTAGCGGGGGGAGCGGGGAGCTGTTTTTT. This sequence encodes CASSFSGGSGELFF. The complete variable domain, with remaining parts taken from reference TRBV11-2 and TRBJ2-2, reads EAGVAQSPRYKIIEKRQSVAFWCNPISGHATLYWYQQILGQGPKLLIQFQNNGVVDDSQLPKDRFSAERLKGVDSTLKIQPAKLEDSAVYLCASSFSGGSGELFFGEGSRLTVL.

V gene TRBV30 combines with J gene TRBJ2-1; 12 positions agree with TRBD1. V shed 8 bases, J shed 8 bases, and the junction held 10 bases outside the gene matches. The CDR3 length is 14 residues. Germline V gene lookup returns CDR1 GTSNPN and CDR2 SVGIG (reference sequence). The CDR3 sequence is CAGVGGQGAYEQFF. The CDR3 region has the DNA TGTGCCGGAGTAGGGGGACAGGGGGCCTATGAGCAGTTCTTC.

V is TRBV6-6 and J is TRBJ2-4, with TRBD2 matching 9 bases. This CDR3 region has 15 residues. Germline V gene data show CDR1 as MNHNY and CDR2 as SVGAGI (reference sequence). J was trimmed by 6 bases and V by 6 bases; bases with no gene match: 9. The CDR3 DNA reads as TGTGCCAGCAGCCGTCAGATTAGCGGGGGAAACATTCAGTACTTC. Its translation: CASSRQISGGNIQYF.

J is TRBJ2-3 and V is TRBV30; the match to TRBD2 covers 10 bases. The trim removed 5 bases at V and 5 bases at J, leaving 7 bases unmatched. Germline CDR1 reads GTSNPN; CDR2 reads SVGIG (reference sequence). CDR3 length: 14 amino acids. In DNA, the CDR3 is TGTGCCTGGTTCAAGCGGGGGGGCCGAGATACGCAGTATTTT. Residues: CAWFKRGGRDTQYF.

The chain recombines TRBV7-8 with TRBJ1-1, with D possibly TRBD1 on 6 matching bases. The CDR3 covers 13 residues. Germline V gene sequence: CDR1 SGHVS, CDR2 FQNEAQ. Trimming removed 0 bases at V and 10 bases at J, with 12 bases between. CDR3 DNA: TGTGCCAGCAGCTTAGCGCTTCGCAGGGGAGCTTTCTTT. Translated: CASSLALRRGAFF.

The rearrangement uses TRBV4-1 and TRBJ2-2, with D perhaps matching TRBD2 (6 bases). The germline CDR1 and CDR2 sequences are MGHRA and YSYEKL. V gave up 1 base and J gave up 6 bases, with 18 bases separating them. The CDR3 contains 17 residues. DNA of the CDR3: TGCGCCAGCAGCCAAGGGGTGGGGGGAGCGTTTCCCGGGGAGCTGTTTTTT. Protein: CASSQGVGGAFPGELFF.

The genes are TRBV5-6 and TRBJ2-7; D unresolved. Germline V gene lookup returns CDR1 SGHDT and CDR2 YYEEEE. V was clipped by 1 base and J by 3 bases, with 5 bases between them. This CDR3 is 12 amino acids long. The CDR3 coding sequence is TGTGCCAGCAGCTTGACCCACTACGAGCAGTACTTC. It yields the protein CASSLTHYEQYF.

V and J are TRBV5-6 and TRBJ2-3, with no clear D. The CDR3 length is 14 residues. Looked up from germline, CDR1 is SGHDT and CDR2 is YYEEEE. V lost 4 bases to trimming and J lost 0 bases, with 9 bases between them. The CDR3 bases are TGTGCCAGCAGCGGCATGACGAGCACAGATACGCAGTATTTT. This translates into CASSGMTSTDTQYF.

V gene TRBV5-1 combines with J gene TRBJ1-2; D is possibly TRBD1 (6 bases). Germline CDR1 reads SGHRS; CDR2 reads YFSETQ. V was clipped by 1 base and J by 6 bases, with 16 bases between them. The CDR3 runs 15 residues. The CDR3 bases are TGCGCCAGCAGCTTGACAGGGCGAGAGAGAGATGGCTACACCTTC. It codes for CASSLTGRERDGYTF.

This rearrangement joins TRBV30 to TRBJ1-5; D is perhaps TRBD1 (6 bases). The CDR3 is made up of 13 amino acids. V lost 1 base and J lost 7, with 11 bases in between. Germline V gene data show CDR1 as GTSNPN and CDR2 as SVGIG (reference sequence). The CDR3: CAWSEGVGQPQHF. DNA for the CDR3: TGTGCCTGGAGTGAGGGGGTGGGGCAGCCCCAGCATTTT. Complete variable domain (other parts from reference TRBV30 and TRBJ1-5): SQTIHQWPATLVQPVGSPLSLECTVEGTSNPNLYWYRQAAGRGLQLLFYSVGIGQISSEVPQNLSASRPQDRQFILSSKKLLLSDSGFYLCAWSEGVGQPQHFGDGTRLSIL.

V gene TRBV18 combines with J gene TRBJ1-1; D gene ambiguous. The V and J ends lost 3 bases and 0 bases respectively, with 14 bases between them. From germline, CDR1 is KGHSH and CDR2 LQKENI. The CDR3 length is 16 residues. CDR3 region: CASSPGRRVLNTEAFF. The CDR3 nucleotides read TGTGCCAGCTCACCGGGCAGGAGGGTTTTGAACACTGAAGCTTTCTTT.

The chain is built from TRBV9 and TRBJ2-1, with D unclear. The V and J ends lost 3 bases and 7 bases respectively, with 8 bases between them. Looked up from germline, CDR1 is SGDLS and CDR2 is YYNGEE. The CDR3 extends over 12 amino acids. The CDR3 loop is CASSAVGNEQFF. For the CDR3, the DNA is TGTGCCAGCAGCGCCGTCGGTAATGAGCAGTTCTTC.

This sequence joins TRBV6-6 and TRBJ1-2; 7 bases are shared with TRBD1. The CDR3 totals 14 residues. The germline V gene encodes CDR1 MNHNY and CDR2 SVGAGI (reference sequence). The junction had 12 bases not matched to a gene; V was cut back by 6 bases and J by 8 bases. For the CDR3, the DNA is TGTGCCAGCAGGGGAGAGGGACAGCTCAAGGGCTACACCTTC. This gives the protein CASRGEGQLKGYTF.

This sequence joins TRBV18 and TRBJ2-5, with TRBD2 as a possible D gene (5 bases). CDR3 length: 13 residues. Germline V CDR1 and CDR2: KGHSH, LQKENI. V lost 7 bases and J 0 bases, leaving 9 bases between the germline ends. CDR3 bases: TGTGCCAGCTTGCCCGGGAACCAAGAGACCCAGTACTTC. This translates into CASLPGNQETQYF.

The chain links TRBV2 to TRBJ1-3; TRBD1 agrees at 9 bases. This CDR3 has 16 amino acids. The ends lost 5 bases at V and 2 bases at J; junction bases unmatched: 7. Germline lookup yields CDR1 SNHLY and CDR2 FYNNEI. CDR3 sequence: CASSILGTGPGNTIYF. The CDR3 DNA reads TGTGCCAGCAGTATACTAGGGACAGGGCCTGGAAACACCATATATTTT.

The chain employs TRBV24-1 and TRBJ2-1, with 7 bases that match TRBD2. The CDR3 has 14 residues. The V and J ends lost 4 bases and 7 bases, in that order; junction bases with no gene match: 6. Per germline, CDR1 KGHDR and CDR2 SFDVKD. DNA for the CDR3: TGTGCCACCAGTGAGCCCGGGACTAAGAATGAGCAGTTCTTC. Encoded protein: CATSEPGTKNEQFF.

CDR3 sequence (DNA): TGTGCCACCAGCAGAGGACAGGGGGCGGGAACTGAAGCTTTCTTT. Translating it yields CATSRGQGAGTEAFF. The chain has TRBV15 and TRBJ1-1; 10 bases are a match to TRBD1. This CDR3 has 15 residues. V shed 1 base and J 5 bases; nucleotides not matched to a gene: 4. Germline values: CDR1 LNHNV, CDR2 YYDKDF (reference sequence).

The chain is built from TRBV4-1 and TRBJ1-5, with TRBD1 matching 8 bases. V dropped 1 base and J dropped 4; count of bases not matched to a gene: 6. Germline-derived CDR1 and CDR2 are MGHRA and YSYEKL. This CDR3 is built from 16 residues. CDR3 sequence (DNA): TGCGCCAGCAGCCAAGTCCGACAGGGGCGGAATCAGCCCCAGCATTTT. Translated, it gives CASSQVRQGRNQPQHF.

The chain employs TRBV5-4 and TRBJ1-6, with TRBD1 matching over 8 bases. Germline-derived CDR1 and CDR2 are SGHNT and YYREEE (reference sequence). Trimming at V came to 4 bases and at J to 7 bases, leaving 4 bases not matched to a gene. CDR3 length equals 14 residues. The CDR3 nucleotides read TGTGCCAGCAGCCGGACAGGGCTGAATTCACCCCTCCACTTT. This sequence encodes CASSRTGLNSPLHF.

The chain has TRBV6-2 or TRBV6-3 and TRBJ1-6, with TRBD1 matching 9 bases. The ends lost 5 bases at V and 5 bases at J; junction bases unmatched: 4. CDR3 length: 15 residues. Germline V gene sequence: CDR1 MNHEY, CDR2 SVGEGT. CDR3 DNA sequence: TGTGCCAGCAGTCGGCGGACAGGGGATAATTCACCCCTCCACTTT. Its translation is CASSRRTGDNSPLHF.

The J gene is TRBJ2-6, the V gene TRBV25-1, with a tentative D call TRBD1 (5 bases). V lost 6 bases to trimming and J lost 2 bases, with 11 bases between them. This CDR3 contains 15 residues. The germline gives CDR1 MGHDK, CDR2 SYGVNS. CDR3 sequence (DNA): TGTGCCAGCAGGATAAGGGGCACTGGGGCCAACGTCCTGACTTTC. Translated, it gives CASRIRGTGANVLTF.

This rearrangement joins TRBV7-2 to TRBJ2-5, with 11 positions matching TRBD1. CDR1 is SGHTA and CDR2 is FQGNSA in the germline V gene. The CDR3 has 16 residues. Unmatched junction bases numbered 5, after V lost 1 base and J lost 4 bases. CDR3 sequence reads: CASSLERTGGPETQYF. The DNA of the CDR3 is TGTGCCAGCAGCTTAGAAAGGACAGGGGGCCCAGAGACCCAGTACTTC.

The V call is TRBV29-1, the J call TRBJ2-7, with D possibly matching TRBD1 (5 bases). The germline V and J ends were trimmed by 3 bases and 3 bases, with 21 bases remaining between them. Looked up from germline, CDR1 is SQVTM and CDR2 is ANQGSEA. The CDR3 is made up of 16 amino acids. The CDR3 sequence: CSVESPLGRESYEQYF. Here the CDR3 DNA reads TGCAGCGTTGAGTCACCCCTCGGCAGGGAAAGCTACGAGCAGTACTTC.

The chain uses TRBV6-5 and TRBJ1-3; TRBD1 aligns across 10 bases. Germline CDR1 MNHEY, CDR2 SVGAGI. CDR3 length: 14 residues. J lost 4 bases, V lost 6 bases, and 3 bases had no gene match. The CDR3 spells CASSDRGPGNTIYF. The CDR3, as DNA: TGTGCCAGCAGCGACAGGGGGCCCGGAAACACCATATATTTT.

The genes are TRBV10-3 and TRBJ1-2; perhaps TRBD1 as D (5 bases). CDR1 and CDR2 from the germline V gene are ENHRY and SYGVKD. This CDR3 spans 14 amino acids. V was shortened by 10 bases and J by 0 bases, with 15 bases between the two germline ends. Here the CDR3 reads CATGGAPPNYGYTF. DNA for the CDR3: TGTGCCACCGGAGGGGCGCCCCCTAACTATGGCTACACCTTC.

The chain recombines TRBV3-1 (or the pseudogene TRBV3-2) with TRBJ2-7, with 9 bases fitting TRBD1. V lost 1 base to trimming and J lost 2 bases; unmatched junction nucleotides: 6. Germline assignment: CDR1 LGHDT and CDR2 YNNKEL (reference sequence). The length of the CDR3 is 16 residues. The CDR3 is CASSQARTGAAYEQYF. The CDR3 nucleotides read TGTGCCAGCAGCCAAGCAAGGACAGGGGCGGCCTACGAGCAGTACTTC.

This chain connects TRBV19 to TRBJ1-2, with a possible D match to TRBD1 (5 bases). The CDR3 consists of 15 residues. The V gene's germline CDR1 is LNHDA and CDR2 SQIVND (reference sequence). The V end was cut by 5 bases, the J end by 1 base, with 14 bases between. CDR3 sequence: CASSLSGGSNYGYTF. Written as DNA, the CDR3 is TGTGCCAGTAGTCTCTCGGGGGGAAGTAACTATGGCTACACCTTC.

The rearrangement uses TRBV29-1 and TRBJ1-1; 7 bases fit TRBD1. CDR1 and CDR2 (germline): SQVTM, ANQGSEA. The J segment lost 6 bases and the V segment lost 7 bases, leaving 11 bases of the junction unmatched. The CDR3 length is 13 residues. The CDR3 nucleotides are TGCAGCGGATCCGGGACAGTTTACGCTGAAGCTTTCTTT. Translation gives CSGSGTVYAEAFF.